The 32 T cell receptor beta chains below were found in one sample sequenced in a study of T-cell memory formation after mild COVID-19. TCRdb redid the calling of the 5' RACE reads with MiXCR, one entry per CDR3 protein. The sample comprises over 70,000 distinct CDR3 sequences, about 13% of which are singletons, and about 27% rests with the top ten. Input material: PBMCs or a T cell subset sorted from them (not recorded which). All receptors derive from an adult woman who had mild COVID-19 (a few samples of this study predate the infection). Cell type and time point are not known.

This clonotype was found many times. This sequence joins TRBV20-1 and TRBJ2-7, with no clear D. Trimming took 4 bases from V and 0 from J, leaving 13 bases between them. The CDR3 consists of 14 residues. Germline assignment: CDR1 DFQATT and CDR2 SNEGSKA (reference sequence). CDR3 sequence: CSAIPTFNSYEQYF. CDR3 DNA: TGCAGTGCTATACCGACATTTAACTCCTACGAGCAGTACTTC.

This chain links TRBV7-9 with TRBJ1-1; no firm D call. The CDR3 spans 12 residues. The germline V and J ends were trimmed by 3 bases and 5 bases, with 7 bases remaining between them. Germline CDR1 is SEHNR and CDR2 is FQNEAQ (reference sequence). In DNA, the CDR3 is TGTGCCAGCAGCTTCGGTCTGACTGAAGCTTTCTTT. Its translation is CASSFGLTEAFF.

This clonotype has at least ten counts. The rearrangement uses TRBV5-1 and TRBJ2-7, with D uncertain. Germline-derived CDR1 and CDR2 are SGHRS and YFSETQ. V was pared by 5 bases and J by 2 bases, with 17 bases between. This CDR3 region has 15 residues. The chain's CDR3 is CASSSNPTLTYEQYF. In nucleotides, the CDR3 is TGCGCCAGCAGTTCGAATCCGACACTGACCTACGAGCAGTACTTC. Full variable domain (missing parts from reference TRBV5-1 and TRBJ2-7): KAGVTQTPRYLIKTRGQQVTLSCSPISGHRSVSWYQQTPGQGLQFLFEYFSETQRNKGNFPGRFSGRQFSNSRSEMNVSTLELGDSALYLCASSSNPTLTYEQYFGPGTRLTVT.

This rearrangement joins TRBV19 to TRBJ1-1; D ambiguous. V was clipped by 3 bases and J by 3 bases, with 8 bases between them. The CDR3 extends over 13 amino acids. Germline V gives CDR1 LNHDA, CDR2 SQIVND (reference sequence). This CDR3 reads CASSINMDTEAFF. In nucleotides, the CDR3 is TGTGCCAGTAGTATCAATATGGACACTGAAGCTTTCTTT.

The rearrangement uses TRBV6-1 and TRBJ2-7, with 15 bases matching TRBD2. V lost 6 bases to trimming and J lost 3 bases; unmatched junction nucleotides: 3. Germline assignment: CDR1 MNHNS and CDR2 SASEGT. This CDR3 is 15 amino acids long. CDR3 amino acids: CASRGLAGGYYEQYF. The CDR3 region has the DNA TGTGCCAGCAGGGGACTAGCGGGGGGCTACTACGAGCAGTACTTC.

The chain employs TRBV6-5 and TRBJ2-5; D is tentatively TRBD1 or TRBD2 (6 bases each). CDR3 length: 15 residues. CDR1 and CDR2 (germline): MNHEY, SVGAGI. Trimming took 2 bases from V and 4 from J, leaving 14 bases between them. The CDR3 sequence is CASSYGGPRGETQYF. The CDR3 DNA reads TGTGCCAGCAGTTACGGGGGGCCCCGAGGAGAGACCCAGTACTTC.

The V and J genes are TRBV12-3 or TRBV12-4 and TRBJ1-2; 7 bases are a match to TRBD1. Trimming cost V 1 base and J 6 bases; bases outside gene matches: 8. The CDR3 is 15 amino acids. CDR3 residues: CASSLDPRGLHGYTF. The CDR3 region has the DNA TGTGCCAGCAGTTTAGATCCCAGGGGGTTACATGGCTACACCTTC.

CDR3: CASSEQGSTEAFF. The CDR3 DNA is TGTGCCAGCAGCGAACAGGGAAGCACTGAAGCTTTCTTT. This rearrangement joins TRBV6-5 to TRBJ1-1; possibly TRBD1 for D (6 bases). This CDR3 is built from 13 residues. Germline V lookup: CDR1 MNHEY, CDR2 SVGAGI. The V end lost 6 bases, the J end lost 4 bases, and 12 bases lay between the germline ends.

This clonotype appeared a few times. CDR3 bases: TGTGCCAGCAGTTTTCCCGCCCGGGTGGGGCTATCCTACGAGCAGTACTTC. This codes for CASSFPARVGLSYEQYF. The gene calls are TRBV28 and TRBJ2-7, with D possibly being TRBD1 (5 bases). Germline CDR1 is MDHEN and CDR2 is SYDVKM. This CDR3 contains 17 residues. Trimming took 3 bases from V and 1 from J, leaving 19 bases between them.

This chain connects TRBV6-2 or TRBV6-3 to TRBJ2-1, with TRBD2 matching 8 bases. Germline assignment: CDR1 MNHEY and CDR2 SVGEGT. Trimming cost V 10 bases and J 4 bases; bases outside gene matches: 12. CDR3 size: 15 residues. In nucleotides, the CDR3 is TGTGCCACTCGTCTAGCGGGCATTGATTACAATGAGCAGTTCTTC. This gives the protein CATRLAGIDYNEQFF.

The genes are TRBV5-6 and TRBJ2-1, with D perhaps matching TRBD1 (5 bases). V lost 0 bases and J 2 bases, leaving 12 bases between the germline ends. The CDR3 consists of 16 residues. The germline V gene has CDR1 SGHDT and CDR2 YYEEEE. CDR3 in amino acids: CASSLEVGPAYNEQFF. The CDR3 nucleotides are TGTGCCAGCAGCTTGGAGGTGGGGCCAGCCTACAATGAGCAGTTCTTC.

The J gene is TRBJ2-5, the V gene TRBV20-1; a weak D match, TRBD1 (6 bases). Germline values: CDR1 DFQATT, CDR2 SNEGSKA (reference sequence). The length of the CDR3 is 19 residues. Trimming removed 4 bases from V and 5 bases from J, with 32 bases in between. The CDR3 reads CSATEGTPKVEISLETQYF. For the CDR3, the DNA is TGCAGTGCTACCGAAGGGACACCGAAGGTCGAGATAAGTTTGGAGACCCAGTACTTC.

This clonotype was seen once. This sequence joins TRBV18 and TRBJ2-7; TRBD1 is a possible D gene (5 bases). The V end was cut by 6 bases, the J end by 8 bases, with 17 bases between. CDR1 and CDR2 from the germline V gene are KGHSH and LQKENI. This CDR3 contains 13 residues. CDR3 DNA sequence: TGTGCCAGCTCTCCCGGACCCAGGGATAAGCAGTACTTC. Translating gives CASSPGPRDKQYF.

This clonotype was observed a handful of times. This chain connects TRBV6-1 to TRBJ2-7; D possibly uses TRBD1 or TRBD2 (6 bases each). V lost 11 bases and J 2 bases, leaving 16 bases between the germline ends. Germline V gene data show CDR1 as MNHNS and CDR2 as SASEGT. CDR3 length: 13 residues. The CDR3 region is CAAAGGDTYEQYF. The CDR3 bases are TGTGCCGCCGCCGGAGGGGACACCTACGAGCAGTACTTC.

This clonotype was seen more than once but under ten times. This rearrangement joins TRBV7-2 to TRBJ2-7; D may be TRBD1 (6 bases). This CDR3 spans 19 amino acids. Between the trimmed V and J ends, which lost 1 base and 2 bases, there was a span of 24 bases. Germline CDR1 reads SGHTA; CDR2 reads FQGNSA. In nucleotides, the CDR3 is TGTGCCAGCAGCTTAGAGGGGGTGGCAGTAGCTGGCGACCCCTACGAGCAGTACTTC. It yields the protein CASSLEGVAVAGDPYEQYF.

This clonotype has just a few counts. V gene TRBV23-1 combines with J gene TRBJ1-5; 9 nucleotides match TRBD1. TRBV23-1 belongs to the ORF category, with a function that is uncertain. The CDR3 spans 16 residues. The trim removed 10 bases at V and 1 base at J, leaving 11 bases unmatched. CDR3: CATKAGDRVSNQPQHF. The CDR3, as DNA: TGCGCCACAAAGGCAGGGGACAGGGTGAGCAATCAGCCCCAGCATTTT.

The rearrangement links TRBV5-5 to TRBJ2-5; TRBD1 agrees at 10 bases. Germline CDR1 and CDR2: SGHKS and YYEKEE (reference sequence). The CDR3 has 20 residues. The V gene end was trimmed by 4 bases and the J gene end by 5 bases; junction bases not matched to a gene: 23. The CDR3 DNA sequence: TGTGCCAGCAGCCCTACATTCAGCGGATCCGGGACAGGGGTTACGGAGACCCAGTACTTC. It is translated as CASSPTFSGSGTGVTETQYF.

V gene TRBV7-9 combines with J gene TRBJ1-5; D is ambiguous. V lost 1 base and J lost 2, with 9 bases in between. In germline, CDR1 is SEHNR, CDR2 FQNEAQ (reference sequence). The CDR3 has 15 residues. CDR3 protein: CASSLVGVGNQPQHF. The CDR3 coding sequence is TGTGCCAGCAGCTTAGTCGGGGTTGGCAATCAGCCCCAGCATTTT.

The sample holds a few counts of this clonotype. In DNA form, the CDR3 reads TGCGCCAGCAGCTTGGGCGGGCTGGGGCTGTTCTTC. It specifies CASSLGGLGLFF. The V call is TRBV5-1, the J call TRBJ2-1, with D perhaps matching TRBD1 or TRBD2 (5 bases each). Trimming stripped 0 bases from V and 15 bases from J, with 13 bases between. Germline CDR1 is SGHRS and CDR2 is YFSETQ. The length of the CDR3 is 12 residues.

The CDR3 sequence is CASSPGGADTQYF. The CDR3 DNA reads TGTGCCAGCAGTCCAGGGGGTGCAGATACGCAGTATTTT. The chain couples TRBV12-3 or TRBV12-4 to TRBJ2-3; TRBD1 matches 7 bases. V lost 5 bases and J lost 4; bases outside the gene matches: 3. The CDR3 length is 13 residues.

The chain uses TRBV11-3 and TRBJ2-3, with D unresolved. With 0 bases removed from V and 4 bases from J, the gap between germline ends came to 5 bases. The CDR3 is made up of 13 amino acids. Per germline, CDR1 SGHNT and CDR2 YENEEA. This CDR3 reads CASSLDEADTQYF. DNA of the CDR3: TGTGCCAGCAGCTTAGATGAGGCAGATACGCAGTATTTT. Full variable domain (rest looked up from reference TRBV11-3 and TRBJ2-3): EAGVVQSPRYKIIEKKQPVAFWCNPISGHNTLYWYLQNLGQGPELLIRYENEEAVDDSQLPKDRFSAERLKGVDSTLKIQPAELGDSAVYLCASSLDEADTQYFGPGTRLTVL.

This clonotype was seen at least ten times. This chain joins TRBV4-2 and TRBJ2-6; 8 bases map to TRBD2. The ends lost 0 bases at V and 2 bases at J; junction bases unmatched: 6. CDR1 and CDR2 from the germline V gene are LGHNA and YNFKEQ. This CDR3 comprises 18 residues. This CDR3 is CASSQDPRGAAGANVLTF. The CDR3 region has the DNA TGTGCCAGCAGCCAAGATCCGCGGGGGGCTGCTGGGGCCAACGTCCTGACTTTC.

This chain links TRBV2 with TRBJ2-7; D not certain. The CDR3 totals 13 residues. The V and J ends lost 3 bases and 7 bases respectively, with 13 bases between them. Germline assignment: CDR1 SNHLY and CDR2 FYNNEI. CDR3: CASSDGPQGEQYF. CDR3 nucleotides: TGTGCCAGCAGTGACGGTCCTCAAGGTGAGCAGTACTTC.

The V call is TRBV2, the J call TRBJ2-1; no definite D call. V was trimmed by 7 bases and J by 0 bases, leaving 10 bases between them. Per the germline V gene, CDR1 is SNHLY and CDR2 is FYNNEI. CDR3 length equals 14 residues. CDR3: CASTMTLSYNEQFF. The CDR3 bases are TGTGCCAGCACCATGACACTCTCCTACAATGAGCAGTTCTTC.

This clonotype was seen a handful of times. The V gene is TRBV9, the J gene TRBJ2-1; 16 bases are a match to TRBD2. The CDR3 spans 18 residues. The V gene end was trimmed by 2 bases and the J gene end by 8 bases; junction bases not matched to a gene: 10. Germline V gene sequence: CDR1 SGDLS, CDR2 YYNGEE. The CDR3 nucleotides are TGTGCCAGCAGCGTCCCCAACGGGACTAGCGGGAGGGTCGATGAGCAGTTCTTC. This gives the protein CASSVPNGTSGRVDEQFF.

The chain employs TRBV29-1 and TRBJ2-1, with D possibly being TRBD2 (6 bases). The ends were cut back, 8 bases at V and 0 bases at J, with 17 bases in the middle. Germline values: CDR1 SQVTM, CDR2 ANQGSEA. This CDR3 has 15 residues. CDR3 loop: CSLRDGGISYNEQFF. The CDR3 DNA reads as TGCAGCCTTAGGGACGGGGGTATCTCCTACAATGAGCAGTTCTTC.

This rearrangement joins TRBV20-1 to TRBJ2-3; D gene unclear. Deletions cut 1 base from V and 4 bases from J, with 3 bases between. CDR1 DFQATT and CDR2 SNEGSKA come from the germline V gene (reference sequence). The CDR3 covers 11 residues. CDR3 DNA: TGCAGTGCTAGAGGCCCAGATACGCAGTATTTT. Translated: CSARGPDTQYF.

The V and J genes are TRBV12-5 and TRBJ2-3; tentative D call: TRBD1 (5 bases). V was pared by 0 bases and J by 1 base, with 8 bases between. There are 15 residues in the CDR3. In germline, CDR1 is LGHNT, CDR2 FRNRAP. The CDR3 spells CASGLVGRGTDTQYF. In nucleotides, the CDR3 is TGTGCTAGTGGTTTGGTTGGCAGGGGCACAGATACGCAGTATTTT.

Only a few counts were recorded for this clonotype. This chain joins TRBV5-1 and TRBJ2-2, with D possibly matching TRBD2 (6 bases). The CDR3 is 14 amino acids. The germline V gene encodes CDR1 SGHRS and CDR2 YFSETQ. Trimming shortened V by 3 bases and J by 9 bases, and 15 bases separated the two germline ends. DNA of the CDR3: TGCGCCAGCAGCTACTTGGAGGGAGGCTGGGAGCTGTTTTTT. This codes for CASSYLEGGWELFF.

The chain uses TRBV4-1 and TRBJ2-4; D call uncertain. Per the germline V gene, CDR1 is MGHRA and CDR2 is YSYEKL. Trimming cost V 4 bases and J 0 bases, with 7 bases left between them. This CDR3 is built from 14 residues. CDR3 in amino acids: CASSLGIAKNIQYF. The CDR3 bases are TGCGCCAGCAGCCTGGGGATAGCCAAAAACATTCAGTACTTC.

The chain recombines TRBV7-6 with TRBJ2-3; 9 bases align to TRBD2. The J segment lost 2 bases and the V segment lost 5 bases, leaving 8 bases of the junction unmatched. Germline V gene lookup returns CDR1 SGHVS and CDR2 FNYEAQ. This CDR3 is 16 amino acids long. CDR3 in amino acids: CASSPLAGSYTDTQYF. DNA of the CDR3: TGTGCCAGCAGCCCCCTAGCGGGGAGTTACACAGATACGCAGTATTTT.

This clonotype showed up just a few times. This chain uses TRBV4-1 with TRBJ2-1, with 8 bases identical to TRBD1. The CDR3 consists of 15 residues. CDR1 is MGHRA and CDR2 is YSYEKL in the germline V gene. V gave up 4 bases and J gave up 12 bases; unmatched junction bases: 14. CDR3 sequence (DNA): TGCGCCAGCAGCCCGGATGGACAGGGCAGGGGCGGGCAGTTCTTC. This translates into CASSPDGQGRGGQFF.